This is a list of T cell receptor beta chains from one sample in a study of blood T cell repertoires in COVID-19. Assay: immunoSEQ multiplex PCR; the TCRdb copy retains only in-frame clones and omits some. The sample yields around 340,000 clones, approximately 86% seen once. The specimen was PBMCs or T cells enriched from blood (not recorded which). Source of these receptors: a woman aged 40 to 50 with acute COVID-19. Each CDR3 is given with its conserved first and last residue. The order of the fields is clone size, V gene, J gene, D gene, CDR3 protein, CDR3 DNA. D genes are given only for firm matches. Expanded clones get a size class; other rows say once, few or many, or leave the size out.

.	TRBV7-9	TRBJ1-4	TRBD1	CASSSIPGQGKKLFF	TGTGCCAGCAGTTCCATTCCGGGACAGGGAAAAAAACTGTTTTTT
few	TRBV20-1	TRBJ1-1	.	CSASYLSTEAFF	TGCAGTGCTAGTTATCTTAGCACTGAAGCTTTCTTT
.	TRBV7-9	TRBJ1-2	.	CASSLGTAGYGYTF	TGTGCCAGCAGCTTAGGGACAGCAGGTTATGGCTACACCTTC
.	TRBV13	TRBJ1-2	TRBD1	CASSKTKGQGEFNTF	TGTGCCAGCAGCAAAACCAAAGGACAGGGCGAGTTTAACACCTTC
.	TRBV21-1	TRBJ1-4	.	CASSKVRPEGNEKLFF	TGTGCCAGCAGCAAAGTTCGACCCGAGGGTAATGAAAAACTGTTTTTT
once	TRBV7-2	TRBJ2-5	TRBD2	CASSLGGGGQETQYF	TGTGCCAGCAGCTTAGGCGGCGGGGGCCAAGAGACCCAGTACTTC
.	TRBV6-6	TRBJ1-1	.	CASSYSGAAEAFF	TGTGCCAGCAGTTACTCGGGCGCAGCTGAAGCTTTCTTT
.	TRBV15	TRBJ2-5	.	CATSPQVSQETQYF	TGTGCCACCAGTCCGCAGGTATCCCAAGAGACCCAGTACTTC
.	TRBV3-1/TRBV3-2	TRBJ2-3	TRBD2	CASSPSGTRGDTQYF	TGTGCCAGCAGCCCCTCCGGGACTAGAGGAGATACGCAGTATTTT
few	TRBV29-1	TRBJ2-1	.	CSVFGPNEQFF	TGCAGCGTGTTTGGCCCTAATGAGCAGTTCTTC
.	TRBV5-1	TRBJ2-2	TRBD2	CASSLGLVSNTGELFF	TGCGCCAGCAGCCTAGGACTAGTTTCGAACACCGGGGAGCTGTTTTTT
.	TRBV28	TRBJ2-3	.	CASRAGTSTDTQYF	TGTGCCAGCAGAGCCGGGACTAGCACAGATACGCAGTATTTT
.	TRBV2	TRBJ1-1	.	CAVQSGGTEAFF	TGTGCCGTTCAATCCGGGGGCACTGAAGCTTTCTTT
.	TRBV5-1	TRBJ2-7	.	CASSLRFFSYEQYF	TGCGCCAGCAGCTTGAGATTTTTTAGCTACGAGCAGTACTTC
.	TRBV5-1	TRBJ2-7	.	CARSLGGTGGEAYEQYF	TGCGCCCGCAGCTTGGGGGGTACGGGCGGGGAGGCCTACGAGCAGTACTTC
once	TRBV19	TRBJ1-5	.	CASSRWGEAHQPQHF	TGTGCCAGTAGTAGGTGGGGAGAGGCCCATCAGCCCCAGCATTTT
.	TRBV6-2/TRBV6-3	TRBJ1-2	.	CASSYSSGGQGGYTF	TGTGCCAGCAGTTACTCGAGCGGGGGGCAAGGCGGCTACACCTTC
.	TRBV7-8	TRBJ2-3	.	CASSLVGIGTDTQYF	TGTGCCAGCAGCTTAGTCGGGATCGGCACAGATACGCAGTATTTT
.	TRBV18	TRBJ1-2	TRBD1	CASSPSTGTGLIYGYTF	TGTGCCAGCTCACCAAGTACCGGGACAGGGCTTATCTATGGCTACACCTTC
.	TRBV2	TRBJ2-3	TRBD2	CASSSGRLTDTQYF	TGTGCCAGTAGTAGCGGGAGACTCACAGATACGCAGTATTTT
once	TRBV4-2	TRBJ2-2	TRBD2	CASSQDLAGNTGELFF	TGTGCCAGCAGCCAAGACCTAGCGGGGAACACCGGGGAGCTGTTTTTT
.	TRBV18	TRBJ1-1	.	CASSRPLGGNTEAFF	TGTGCCAGCTCACGACCTCTTGGCGGGAACACTGAAGCTTTCTTT
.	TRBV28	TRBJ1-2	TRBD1	CASSITGGGYGYTF	TGTGCCAGCAGCATCACAGGGGGCGGCTATGGCTACACCTTC
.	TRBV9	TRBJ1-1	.	CASSVASVNTEAFF	TGTGCCAGCAGCGTAGCTTCGGTGAACACTGAAGCTTTCTTT
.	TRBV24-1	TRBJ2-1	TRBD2	CATSYPSGTNEQFF	TGTGCCACCAGTTATCCTAGCGGGACGAATGAGCAGTTCTTC